The clone carrying this T cell receptor (beta chain) was counted only a few times. Its target is not known. Relative to the germline gene, one junction end is altered; a read error may explain this. The entry originates in a study of beta chain features in type 1 diabetes. Broader study findings: Naive, central memory and Treg TCRB repertoires appeared more alike in patients than in healthy donors. Patients and controls would be equally affected if PCR favored shorter templates.

Sequenced material consisted of expressed TCRB transcripts (all of the isolated RNA was reverse transcribed). Clones were sequenced by immunoSEQ multiplex PCR, and TCRdb holds only the in-frame ones, with some missing. The repertoire consists of 400,000 to 550,000 clones, with about an eighth occurring once and the leading ten covering approximately 0.045%. It was via CD45RO/CCR7/CD25/CD127/CD95/CD27 that CD4+ naive, central memory, regulatory and stem cell-like memory cells were sorted. Purities over 95% were achieved in all sorted populations. Germline CDR1 and CDR2: MNHEY and SVGAGI. The CDR3 is 15 amino acids.

V is TRBV6-5 and J is TRBJ2-5; TRBD1 might be the D (5 bases). The source material was naive CD4+ T cells from blood. The sequence was collected from a woman under 30 in good health. CDR3 sequence (DNA): TGTGCCATCAGTTACTCGATCCAGGGAAAAGAGACCCAGTACTTC. Its translation is CAISYSIQGKETQYF.